The sequence of this TCR beta chain was determined in a study of T cell responses to AZD1222 COVID-19 vaccine. Study-level findings and limits: Variant regions that are unmutated are reportedly the target of nearly half of spike-specific TCRs.

Trimming left V 0 bases short and J 0 bases short, with 15 bases between. The CDR3 length is 18 residues. Germline V gene data show CDR1 as LGHNA and CDR2 as YSLEER. Second-dose timings of about 4 or about 12 weeks were pooled. Here immunoSEQ multiplex PCR was the method, and the copy in TCRdb shows in-frame clones only, minus some. Counted here are over 100,000 clones, over 75% occurring once; the ten biggest clones make up around 4.6%. With respect to this clone: The antigen remains unidentified.

The TCR sequence derives from an adult who received the AZD1222 COVID-19 vaccine. This sequence joins TRBV4-3 and TRBJ2-4; a possible D gene is TRBD1 (5 bases). This specimen was peripheral blood, taken 28 days after the second AZD1222 dose. The CDR3 loop reads CASSQDGPRTLAKNIQYF. The CDR3 DNA follows: TGCGCCAGCAGCCAAGATGGGCCTCGGACACTAGCCAAAAACATTCAGTACTTC.